The 8 T cell receptor beta chains in this list originate from one sample, sequenced in a study of shared clonotypes between healthy human individuals. Measured with immunoSEQ multiplex PCR; TCRdb has only the in-frame clones, and not every one. Of 2 million to 2.5 million clones in the sample, approximately 95% were seen once. In the naive CD8 group, cells lacked CD45RO and were positively selected for CCR7, so terminally differentiated effector memory CD45RA+ cells were left out. Sample: naive CD8+ T cells sorted from blood. All receptors come from a man younger than 30 in good health.

The chain carries TRBV19 and TRBJ1-1, with D perhaps TRBD1 (6 bases). The CDR3 runs 17 residues. V was pared by 6 bases and J by 1 base, with 21 bases between. CDR1 is LNHDA and CDR2 is SQIVND in the germline V gene (reference sequence). The CDR3 sequence is CASSILDRLGGNTEAFF. The CDR3 DNA reads as TGTGCCAGTAGCATCCTTGACAGGCTGGGGGGGAACACTGAAGCTTTCTTT.

J is TRBJ2-2 and V is TRBV6-4, with D hard to call. Germline V gene data show CDR1 as MRHNA and CDR2 as SNTAGT. This CDR3 spans 14 amino acids. Between the trimmed V and J ends, which lost 3 bases and 7 bases, there was a span of 12 bases. The CDR3 DNA is TGTGCCAGCAGTGAAGGGCCTTATGGCGGGGAGCTGTTTTTT. Encoded protein: CASSEGPYGGELFF.

V is TRBV28 and J is TRBJ2-3; D is possibly TRBD1 or TRBD2 (6 bases each). The CDR3 extends over 14 amino acids. Trimming removed 3 bases from V and 2 bases from J, with 9 bases in between. Germline values: CDR1 MDHEN, CDR2 SYDVKM. CDR3 nucleotides: TGTGCCAGCAGTTTTCGGGGGCCCACAGATACGCAGTATTTT. This codes for CASSFRGPTDTQYF.

The genes are TRBV7-9 and TRBJ2-7; TRBD1 matches 12 bases. Germline V CDR1 and CDR2: SEHNR, FQNEAQ (reference sequence). The V gene end was trimmed by 7 bases and the J gene end by 2 bases; junction bases not matched to a gene: 3. The CDR3 loop spans 14 amino acids. As DNA, the CDR3 is TGTGCCAGCACGGGACAGGGGGCCCCCTACGAGCAGTACTTC. It translates to CASTGQGAPYEQYF.

The chain joins TRBV13 to TRBJ2-3; 12 nucleotides align to TRBD2. The CDR3 extends over 17 amino acids. The V gene's germline CDR1 is PRHDT and CDR2 FYEKMQ (reference sequence). V dropped 2 bases and J dropped 0; count of bases not matched to a gene: 3. In DNA form, the CDR3 reads TGTGCCAGCAGCTTAAGGCTAGCGGGAGGGAGCACAGATACGCAGTATTTT. Translating gives CASSLRLAGGSTDTQYF.

Concerning this clone: Other DNA sequences in the same sample also yield this CDR3. The chain has TRBV30 and TRBJ2-1; D is ambiguous. The germline V gene has CDR1 GTSNPN and CDR2 SVGIG (reference sequence). The V end lost 2 bases, the J end lost 7 bases, and 9 bases lay between the germline ends. CDR3 size: 12 residues. CDR3 loop: CAWSLGPNEQFF. For the CDR3, the DNA is TGTGCCTGGAGTCTCGGCCCAAATGAGCAGTTCTTC.

The chain uses TRBV6-5 and TRBJ2-1; 9 bases are shared with TRBD1. The CDR3 runs to 14 residues. CDR1 and CDR2 (germline): MNHEY, SVGAGI. The J segment lost 5 bases and the V segment lost 4 bases, leaving 3 bases of the junction unmatched. The CDR3 DNA is TGTGCCAGCAGTTGGACAGGGGTAAACAATGAGCAGTTCTTC. Amino acids: CASSWTGVNNEQFF.

Turning to this clone: Different DNA sequences within this sample yield the same CDR3. The chain is built from TRBV6-5 and TRBJ1-4, with D possibly TRBD1 on 5 matching bases. Germline V gene lookup returns CDR1 MNHEY and CDR2 SVGAGI. The CDR3 contains 14 residues. The V end lost 6 bases, the J end lost 4 bases, and 12 bases lay between the germline ends. This chain's CDR3 is CASSPGGDNEKLFF. As DNA, the CDR3 is TGTGCCAGCAGCCCGGGGGGAGATAATGAAAAACTGTTTTTT.